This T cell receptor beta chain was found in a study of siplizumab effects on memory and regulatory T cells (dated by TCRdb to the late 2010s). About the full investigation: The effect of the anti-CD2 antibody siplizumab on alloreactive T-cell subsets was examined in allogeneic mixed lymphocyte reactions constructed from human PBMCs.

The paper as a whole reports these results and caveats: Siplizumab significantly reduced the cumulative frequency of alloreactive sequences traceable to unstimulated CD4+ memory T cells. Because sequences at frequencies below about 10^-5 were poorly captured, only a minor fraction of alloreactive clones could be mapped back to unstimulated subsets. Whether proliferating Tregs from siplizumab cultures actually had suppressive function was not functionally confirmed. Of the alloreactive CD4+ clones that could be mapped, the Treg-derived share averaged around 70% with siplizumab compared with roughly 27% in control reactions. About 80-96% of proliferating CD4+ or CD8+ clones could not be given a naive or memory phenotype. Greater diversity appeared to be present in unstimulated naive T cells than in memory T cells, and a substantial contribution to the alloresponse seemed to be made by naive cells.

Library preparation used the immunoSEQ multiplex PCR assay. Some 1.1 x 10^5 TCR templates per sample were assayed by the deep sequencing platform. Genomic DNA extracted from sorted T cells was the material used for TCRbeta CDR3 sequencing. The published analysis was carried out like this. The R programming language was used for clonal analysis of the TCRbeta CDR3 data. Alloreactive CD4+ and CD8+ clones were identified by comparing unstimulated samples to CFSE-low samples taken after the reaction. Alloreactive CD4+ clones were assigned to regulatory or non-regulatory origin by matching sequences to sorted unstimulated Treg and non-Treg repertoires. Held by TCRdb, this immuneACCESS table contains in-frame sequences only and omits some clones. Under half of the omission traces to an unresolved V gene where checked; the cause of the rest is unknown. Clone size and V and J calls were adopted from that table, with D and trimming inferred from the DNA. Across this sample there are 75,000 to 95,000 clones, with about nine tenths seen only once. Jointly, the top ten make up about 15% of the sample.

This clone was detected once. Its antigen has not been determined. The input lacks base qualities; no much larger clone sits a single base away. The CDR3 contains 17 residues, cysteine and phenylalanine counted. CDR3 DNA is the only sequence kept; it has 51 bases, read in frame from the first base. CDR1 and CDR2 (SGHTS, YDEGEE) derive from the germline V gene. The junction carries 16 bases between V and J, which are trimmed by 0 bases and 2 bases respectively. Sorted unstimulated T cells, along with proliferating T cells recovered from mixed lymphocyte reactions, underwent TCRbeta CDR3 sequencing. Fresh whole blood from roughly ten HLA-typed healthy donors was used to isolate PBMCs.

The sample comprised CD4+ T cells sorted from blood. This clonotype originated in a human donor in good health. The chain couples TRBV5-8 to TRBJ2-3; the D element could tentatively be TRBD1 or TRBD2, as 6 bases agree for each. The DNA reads TGTGCCAGCAGCTTGGAATATTACAGGGAGGCCACAGATACGCAGTATTTT. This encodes CASSLEYYREATDTQYF.